The next 20 T cell receptor beta chains were all read from a single sample in a study of technical replicates of blood from a handful of donors. Sequencing used immunoSEQ multiplex PCR; TCRdb keeps in-frame clones, though not all of them. The table shows roughly 100,000 clones, with 90% to 96% occurring only once. The source material was T cells isolated from PBMCs. The receptor source for this set is a human donor in good health.

V is TRBV19 and J is TRBJ2-7; no firm D call. The CDR3 covers 13 residues. CDR1 and CDR2 (germline): LNHDA, SQIVND (reference sequence). Trimming removed 10 bases at V and 3 bases at J, with 16 bases between. CDR3 in amino acids: CATRSGRNYEQYF. The CDR3 coding sequence is TGTGCCACCCGAAGTGGCAGGAACTACGAGCAGTACTTC.

This chain uses TRBV28 with TRBJ1-1; the D gene is possibly TRBD1 (5 bases). Germline V gene lookup returns CDR1 MDHEN and CDR2 SYDVKM. Trimming shortened V by 7 bases and J by 6 bases, and 12 bases separated the two germline ends. The CDR3 is 12 amino acids. CDR3 coding DNA: TGTGCCAGCACCAGGGCAGAGCCTGAAGCTTTCTTT. It specifies CASTRAEPEAFF.

This clone was detected only once. V and J are TRBV7-6 and TRBJ2-7, with TRBD2 matching 14 bases. There are 17 residues in the CDR3. V dropped 5 bases and J dropped 5; count of bases not matched to a gene: 11. CDR1 SGHVS and CDR2 FNYEAQ come from the germline V gene. The CDR3 here is CASSRVPPGLAGDEQYF. The CDR3 nucleotides read TGTGCCAGCAGCCGGGTACCACCGGGACTAGCGGGAGACGAGCAGTACTTC.

V usage is TRBV11-2 and J usage is TRBJ2-7; 11 bases match TRBD2. V dropped 3 bases and J dropped 9; count of bases not matched to a gene: 4. The CDR3 runs 13 residues. CDR1 is SGHAT, CDR2 FQNNGV, per germline. The chain's CDR3 is CASSFILAGGQYF. DNA for the CDR3: TGTGCCAGCAGCTTTATCCTAGCGGGAGGGCAGTACTTC.

The J gene is TRBJ2-1, the V gene TRBV7-3; 8 nucleotides agree with TRBD2. In germline, CDR1 is SGHTA, CDR2 FQGTGA. The V and J ends lost 4 bases and 13 bases, in that order; junction bases with no gene match: 3. The CDR3 is made up of 11 amino acids. The CDR3 sequence is CASSSGLAQFF. The CDR3 nucleotides read TGTGCCAGCAGCTCCGGACTAGCACAGTTCTTC. The complete variable domain, with remaining parts taken from reference TRBV7-3 and TRBJ2-1, reads GAGVSQTPSNKVTEKGKYVELRCDPISGHTALYWYRQSLGQGPEFLIYFQGTGAADDSGLPNDRFFAVRPEGSVSTLKIQRTERGDSAVYLCASSSGLAQFFGPGTRLTVL.

This chain connects TRBV6-5 to TRBJ1-2; D may be TRBD1 (6 bases). From germline, CDR1 is MNHEY and CDR2 SVGAGI. Trimming took off 5 bases at V and 4 bases at J, with 11 bases between the two ends. This CDR3 contains 13 residues. CDR3 residues: CASSLQGFYGYTF. The CDR3 DNA follows: TGTGCCAGCAGTCTACAGGGATTCTATGGCTACACCTTC.

V gene TRBV19 combines with J gene TRBJ1-2; TRBD1 agrees at 11 bases. CDR3 size: 16 residues. Losses at the gene ends were 5 bases for V and 4 bases for J; bases not matched to a gene: 9. Germline V gene lookup returns CDR1 LNHDA and CDR2 SQIVND (reference sequence). CDR3 sequence (DNA): TGTGCCAGTAGTGTTCTGGGACAGGGGGAATCCTATGGCTACACCTTC. Translation: CASSVLGQGESYGYTF.

V is TRBV6-5 and J is TRBJ2-7; 9 positions agree with TRBD1. CDR1 and CDR2 from the germline V gene are MNHEY and SVGAGI. V shed 6 bases, J shed 5 bases, and the junction held 8 bases outside the gene matches. This CDR3 has 14 residues. This chain's CDR3 is CASSPGTGWDEQYF. The DNA of the CDR3 is TGTGCCAGCAGCCCCGGGACAGGGTGGGACGAGCAGTACTTC.

This clone showed up just once. The CDR3 loop is CASSYSIRVTGEQYF. The CDR3 bases are TGTGCCAGCAGTTACTCGATCAGGGTCACGGGTGAGCAGTACTTC. The chain uses TRBV6-5 and TRBJ2-7; a weak D match, TRBD1 (5 bases). Trimming took off 0 bases at V and 7 bases at J, with 16 bases between the two ends. Germline assignment: CDR1 MNHEY and CDR2 SVGAGI. CDR3 length: 15 residues.

The chain recombines TRBV9 with TRBJ1-4; TRBD1 aligns across 7 bases. Germline loops: CDR1 SGDLS, CDR2 YYNGEE. The CDR3 is made up of 15 amino acids. V shed 3 bases and J 5 bases; nucleotides not matched to a gene: 7. The CDR3 region is CASSGRQGVNEKLFF. The CDR3 nucleotides read TGTGCCAGCAGCGGAAGACAGGGTGTAAATGAAAAACTGTTTTTT.

The chain couples TRBV19 to TRBJ2-7; TRBD2 matches at 7 bases. The V segment lost 4 bases and the J segment 4 bases; nucleotides outside the gene matches: 4. CDR1 and CDR2 (germline): LNHDA, SQIVND (reference sequence). CDR3 length: 13 amino acids. This CDR3 reads CASSSGSSYEQYF. CDR3 nucleotide sequence: TGTGCCAGTAGTAGCGGGAGTAGTTACGAGCAGTACTTC.

J is TRBJ2-4 and V is TRBV18; the match to TRBD1 covers 7 bases. CDR1 and CDR2 (germline): KGHSH, LQKENI. Unmatched junction bases numbered 5, after V lost 3 bases and J lost 3 bases. The length of the CDR3 is 15 residues. The CDR3: CASSPGQSYKNIQYF. In DNA, the CDR3 is TGTGCCAGCTCACCGGGACAGTCGTACAAAAACATTCAGTACTTC.

In this sample, this clone turned up once. The chain has TRBV7-9 and TRBJ1-1, with TRBD1 as a possible D gene (5 bases). Germline CDR1 and CDR2: SEHNR and FQNEAQ (reference sequence). The CDR3 covers 15 residues. V lost 0 bases and J 1 base, leaving 9 bases between the germline ends. CDR3 loop: CASSLAATANTEAFF. The CDR3 DNA follows: TGTGCCAGCAGCTTAGCGGCGACAGCGAACACTGAAGCTTTCTTT.

In this sample, this clone turned up once. The rearrangement joins TRBV10-1 to TRBJ1-4; D perhaps matches TRBD1 (5 bases). This CDR3 region has 12 residues. Germline V CDR1 and CDR2: WNHNN, SYGVQD (reference sequence). Deletions cut 6 bases from V and 6 bases from J, with 8 bases between. Written as DNA, the CDR3 is TGCGCCAGCAGCCCGGGGGATGAAAAACTGTTTTTT. Translation: CASSPGDEKLFF.

The rearrangement joins TRBV7-2 to TRBJ2-1; TRBD2 matches at 10 bases. The V and J ends lost 9 bases and 4 bases, in that order; junction bases with no gene match: 12. The CDR3 length is 16 residues. Looked up from germline, CDR1 is SGHTA and CDR2 is FQGNSA. The CDR3 DNA follows: TGTGCCAGTAAGAGCGGGAGGGCCGGGGGTTACAATGAGCAGTTCTTC. This codes for CASKSGRAGGYNEQFF.

V and J are TRBV4-3 and TRBJ2-7; D might be TRBD2 (6 bases). The CDR3 length is 17 residues. V was shortened by 1 base and J by 5 bases, with 21 bases between the two germline ends. Germline loops: CDR1 LGHNA, CDR2 YSLEER. The CDR3 DNA sequence: TGCGCCAGCAGCCAAGCTTTGATCCGGGAGAAGAACGACGAGCAGTACTTC. As protein: CASSQALIREKNDEQYF.

V gene TRBV5-1 combines with J gene TRBJ1-1, with 8 bases fitting TRBD1. Germline CDR1 reads SGHRS; CDR2 reads YFSETQ. This CDR3 comprises 17 residues. Trimming removed 4 bases from V and 0 bases from J; junction bases left unmatched: 11. The CDR3 DNA sequence: TGCGCCAGCAGCCCGAGGACAGGGCGCCAACTGAACACTGAAGCTTTCTTT. As protein: CASSPRTGRQLNTEAFF.

This chain uses TRBV19 with TRBJ2-7; 11 nucleotides match TRBD2. This CDR3 region has 14 residues. Trimming cost V 5 bases and J 4 bases; bases outside gene matches: 4. The germline V gene has CDR1 LNHDA and CDR2 SQIVND (reference sequence). The CDR3 bases are TGTGCCAGTAGTCTCGGGACTAGCGGATACGAGCAGTACTTC. Amino acid sequence: CASSLGTSGYEQYF.

This clone was seen just once. The rearrangement links TRBV5-6 to TRBJ2-6; D call uncertain. The CDR3 extends over 16 amino acids. The V end was cut by 0 bases, the J end by 5 bases, with 12 bases between. Per the germline V gene, CDR1 is SGHDT and CDR2 is YYEEEE. CDR3 nucleotides: TGTGCCAGCAGCTTGGAGCTGCCGTTCAGGGCCAACGTCCTGACTTTC. Translated: CASSLELPFRANVLTF.

This rearrangement joins TRBV5-4 to TRBJ2-2; 7 positions agree with TRBD2. Germline assignment: CDR1 SGHNT and CDR2 YYREEE (reference sequence). Germline trimming cut 3 bases from V and 6 bases from J; bases unmatched to any gene: 2. CDR3 length: 13 amino acids. CDR3 protein: CASSSLAAGELFF. CDR3 nucleotides: TGTGCCAGCAGCTCCCTAGCGGCCGGGGAGCTGTTTTTT.